Each of the 10 T cell receptor beta chains below was sequenced from the same sample in a study of T cell responses to AZD1222 COVID-19 vaccine. TCRdb keeps only in-frame clones here, not all; method: immunoSEQ multiplex PCR. The table has tens of thousands of clones, approximately 91% seen once; the top ten hold about a fifth. The sequenced sample was peripheral blood, obtained on day 0 of AZD1222 vaccination. Receptors were obtained from an adult in good health.

The V gene is TRBV19, the J gene TRBJ1-5, with 7 bases lining up with TRBD1. V shed 7 bases and J 7 bases; nucleotides not matched to a gene: 10. CDR1 and CDR2 from the germline V gene are LNHDA and SQIVND (reference sequence). CDR3 size: 14 residues. The CDR3 DNA sequence: TGTGCCAGTAAGGATCGCAGGGGGGGGCAGCCCCAGCATTTT. Protein: CASKDRRGGQPQHF.

This clone was seen only a few times. The chain uses TRBV18 and TRBJ1-1, with D unresolved. The CDR3 is 13 residues long. V lost 3 bases and J lost 2, with 7 bases in between. The germline V gene encodes CDR1 KGHSH and CDR2 LQKENI. The CDR3, as DNA: TGTGCCAGCTCACCCCGGCAAAACACTGAAGCTTTCTTT. It codes for CASSPRQNTEAFF.

The table lists this clone with a count of one. The chain combines TRBV5-1 with TRBJ1-4; 7 positions agree with TRBD1. The CDR3 contains 14 residues. With V trimmed by 4 bases and J by 8 bases, 8 bases remained unmatched. Germline V gene sequence: CDR1 SGHRS, CDR2 YFSETQ. CDR3 nucleotide sequence: TGCGCCAGCAGCCTGTTGACAGGGAGGGAAAAACTGTTTTTT. Translation: CASSLLTGREKLFF.

This clone has only one observation. The chain is built from TRBV21-1 and TRBJ2-7; the tabulated D call, TRBD1, remains unverified against the DNA. TRBV21-1 is marked as a pseudogene. The CDR3 has 14 residues. In nucleotides, the CDR3 is TGTGCCAGCAGCACGACAGGGCCCCCCTACGAGCAGTACTTC. Amino acid sequence: CASSTTGPPYEQYF.

The chain carries TRBV19 and TRBJ1-2; TRBD1 aligns across 8 bases. Germline trimming cut 6 bases from V and 3 bases from J; bases unmatched to any gene: 15. The CDR3 is 17 amino acids. The germline V gene has CDR1 LNHDA and CDR2 SQIVND (reference sequence). The CDR3 loop reads CASSLRDRSFSDYGYTF. CDR3 sequence (DNA): TGTGCCAGTAGCCTCCGGGACAGGTCTTTCTCGGACTATGGCTACACCTTC.

This chain links TRBV7-2 with TRBJ2-3, with 7 bases aligning to TRBD1. Trimming at V came to 1 base and at J to 2 bases, leaving 3 bases not matched to a gene. Looked up from germline, CDR1 is SGHTA and CDR2 is FQGNSA. The CDR3 runs 15 residues. CDR3 sequence reads: CASSLGQGTTDTQYF. CDR3 in DNA: TGTGCCAGCAGCTTAGGACAGGGAACCACAGATACGCAGTATTTT.

CDR3 in DNA: TGTGCCAGCAGTTTACGAGGAGCTGGAAACACCATATATTTT. It encodes CASSLRGAGNTIYF. The chain recombines TRBV27 with TRBJ1-3; D is uncertain. The CDR3 has 14 residues. V lost 2 bases and J 2 bases, leaving 7 bases between the germline ends. Germline V CDR1 and CDR2: MNHEY, SMNVEV (reference sequence).

The V gene is TRBV6-2 or TRBV6-3, the J gene TRBJ2-2, with D uncertain. V gave up 6 bases and J gave up 6 bases, with 14 bases separating them. Germline assignment: CDR1 MNHEY and CDR2 SVGEGT. The length of the CDR3 is 14 residues. In DNA form, the CDR3 reads TGTGCCAGCAGCCGCGCGGACCTGGCCGGGGAGCTGTTTTTT. Translating it yields CASSRADLAGELFF.

The chain carries TRBV10-3 and TRBJ2-5; tentatively, D is TRBD1 or TRBD2 (5 bases each). V lost 7 bases and J lost 1, with 13 bases in between. CDR3 size: 14 residues. Per germline, CDR1 ENHRY and CDR2 SYGVKD. The CDR3 coding sequence is TGTGCCATCAAAGTACCGGGGCGCCAAGAGACCCAGTACTTC. Translated: CAIKVPGRQETQYF.

The gene calls are TRBV23-1 and TRBJ2-3, with 11 nucleotides matching TRBD2. TRBV23-1 is marked as an open reading frame, function uncertain. The CDR3 contains 18 residues. V lost 3 bases to trimming and J lost 3 bases; unmatched junction nucleotides: 11. DNA of the CDR3: TGCGCCAGCAGTCAGGTCTCGGGGGGACTAGCGGAAACAGATACGCAGTATTTT. It encodes CASSQVSGGLAETDTQYF.